Each of the 6 T cell receptor beta chains below was sequenced from the same sample in a study of neoadjuvant anti-PD-1 for oral cavity cancer. Clones were sequenced by immunoSEQ multiplex PCR, and TCRdb holds only the in-frame ones, with some missing. The sample yields about 72,000 clones, 85% seen once. The time point here: after neoadjuvant nivolumab, at surgical resection. Sequencing was performed on PBMCs, taken after nivolumab (anti-PD-1) treatment. The receptors here all came from a person between 40 and 85 years old with oral cavity squamous cell carcinoma.

This chain joins TRBV9 and TRBJ1-2; a possible D gene is TRBD1 (6 bases). The CDR3 length is 15 residues. V lost 2 bases to trimming and J lost 6 bases, with 17 bases between them. In germline, CDR1 is SGDLS, CDR2 YYNGEE. The CDR3 protein is CASSVGTTLGDGYTF. In nucleotides, the CDR3 is TGTGCCAGCAGCGTTGGGACAACCCTAGGGGATGGCTACACCTTC.

The rearrangement uses TRBV19 and TRBJ2-2, with 11 bases identical to TRBD1. Trimming at V came to 5 bases and at J to 6 bases, leaving 5 bases not matched to a gene. The CDR3 is 15 residues long. Germline lookup yields CDR1 LNHDA and CDR2 SQIVND (reference sequence). The CDR3 sequence: CASSWTGGASGELFF. The CDR3 coding sequence is TGTGCCAGTAGTTGGACAGGGGGCGCATCCGGGGAGCTGTTTTTT.

This CDR3 reads CASSFSSTNTEAFF. The CDR3 bases are TGTGCCAGCAGCTTCTCCTCTACGAACACTGAAGCTTTCTTT. The chain recombines TRBV7-9 with TRBJ1-1; D call uncertain. This CDR3 is 14 amino acids long. Between the trimmed V and J ends, which lost 3 bases and 1 base, there was a span of 9 bases. Germline V lookup: CDR1 SEHNR, CDR2 FQNEAQ (reference sequence).

The rearrangement links TRBV10-3 to TRBJ1-1; 9 bases map to TRBD1. CDR1 and CDR2 (germline): ENHRY, SYGVKD. J was trimmed by 9 bases and V by 7 bases; bases with no gene match: 9. This CDR3 is built from 13 residues. The CDR3 sequence is CAITQGQGRQAFF. The CDR3, as DNA: TGTGCCATCACCCAAGGACAGGGGCGACAAGCTTTCTTT.

The CDR3, as DNA: TGTGCCAGCAGCTTGGCGGGAGTGGGAGAGACCCAGTACTTC. As protein: CASSLAGVGETQYF. The chain is built from TRBV5-6 and TRBJ2-5; TRBD2 might be the D (6 bases). The CDR3 spans 14 residues. Looked up from germline, CDR1 is SGHDT and CDR2 is YYEEEE. V was pared by 0 bases and J by 4 bases, with 10 bases between. Using reference TRBV5-6 and TRBJ2-5 for the parts outside the CDR3, the full variable domain is DAGVTQSPTHLIKTRGQQVTLRCSPKSGHDTVSWYQQALGQGPQFIFQYYEEEERQRGNFPDRFSGHQFPNYSSELNVNALLLGDSALYLCASSLAGVGETQYFGPGTRLLVL.

This chain links TRBV6-5 with TRBJ1-2; 9 bases line up with TRBD1. Germline V gene lookup returns CDR1 MNHEY and CDR2 SVGAGI. V dropped 6 bases and J dropped 4; count of bases not matched to a gene: 9. This CDR3 is built from 15 residues. The CDR3 loop reads CASRPGQGVSYGYTF. In nucleotides, the CDR3 is TGTGCCAGCAGACCGGGACAGGGCGTTTCCTATGGCTACACCTTC.